This is a list of T cell receptor beta chains from one sample in a study of T cell responses to AZD1222 COVID-19 vaccine. Measured with immunoSEQ multiplex PCR; TCRdb has only the in-frame clones, and not every one. The sample contains under 150,000 clones, around nine tenths of which appear only once. This sample comprised peripheral blood, obtained on day 0 of AZD1222 vaccination. The receptors were sampled from an adult in good health. Both conserved end residues are part of each CDR3. Each record gives: J gene, D gene, V gene, clone size, CDR3 protein, CDR3 DNA. The D gene is left open where the match is weak. Some rows have no size entry. The others give once, few or many, or a class for an expanded clone.

TRBJ1-1	.	TRBV19	.	CASTLRSMNTEAFF	TGTGCCAGTACCCTCCGGTCCATGAACACTGAAGCTTTCTTT
TRBJ2-7	TRBD1	TRBV18	.	CASSPDRVRYEQYF	TGTGCCAGCTCACCGGACAGGGTTCGATACGAGCAGTACTTC
TRBJ1-1	TRBD1	TRBV6-6	.	CASSSQPGQGNTEAFF	TGTGCCAGCAGTTCGCAACCGGGACAGGGGAACACTGAAGCTTTCTTT
TRBJ1-4	.	TRBV15	.	CATSRERGINEKLFF	TGTGCCACCAGCAGAGAGCGGGGAATTAATGAAAAACTGTTTTTT
TRBJ1-5	.	TRBV27	once	CASSPVYGNQPQHF	TGTGCCAGCAGCCCCGTATATGGGAATCAGCCCCAGCATTTT
TRBJ1-1	.	TRBV2	.	CASRWGTDTEAFF	TGTGCCAGCAGGTGGGGAACGGACACTGAAGCTTTCTTT
TRBJ1-2	.	TRBV6-5	.	CASTPGIPYGYTF	TGTGCCAGCACCCCTGGAATTCCCTATGGCTACACCTTC
TRBJ1-5	.	TRBV5-8	.	CASSLGQLQPQHF	TGTGCCAGCAGCTTGGGACAGCTCCAGCCCCAGCATTTT
TRBJ2-7	.	TRBV5-4	.	CASSSPQGNYEQYF	TGTGCCAGCAGCTCTCCCCAGGGTAACTACGAGCAGTACTTC
TRBJ2-7	TRBD2	TRBV27	.	CASSFGAGAAYEQYF	TGTGCCAGCAGTTTTGGAGCGGGGGCCGCCTACGAGCAGTACTTC
TRBJ2-7	.	TRBV6-1	.	CASSGGGALRSYEQYF	TGTGCCAGCAGTGGCGGAGGGGCCCTGAGGTCCTACGAGCAGTACTTC
TRBJ2-4	.	TRBV18	.	CASSPGFMTKNIQYF	TGTGCCAGCTCACCAGGTTTTATGACCAAAAACATTCAGTACTTC
TRBJ2-1	TRBD2	TRBV2	.	CASSLGLALGNEQFF	TGTGCCAGCAGTCTCGGACTAGCTCTCGGCAATGAGCAGTTCTTC
TRBJ1-1	.	TRBV20-1	.	CSASSLGMNTEAFF	TGCAGTGCTAGTTCACTGGGAATGAACACTGAAGCTTTCTTT
TRBJ1-1	.	TRBV10-3	.	CAISGRLNTEAFF	TGTGCCATCAGCGGACGACTGAACACTGAAGCTTTCTTT
TRBJ1-5	TRBD1	TRBV28	.	CASVTGERQPQHF	TGTGCCAGTGTGACAGGGGAGCGTCAGCCCCAGCATTTT
TRBJ2-7	TRBD2	TRBV7-9	.	CASSLSPGGYEQYF	TGTGCCAGCAGCTTATCTCCGGGGGGCTACGAGCAGTACTTC
TRBJ1-1	.	TRBV28	.	CASSLQSTEAFF	TGTGCCAGCAGTTTACAGTCCACTGAAGCTTTCTTT
TRBJ2-2	.	TRBV28	once	CAIFPGGYPNTGELFF	TGTGCCATCTTCCCTGGCGGGTACCCGAACACCGGGGAGCTGTTTTTT
TRBJ2-3	.	TRBV2	.	CASRGVAGAADTQYF	TGTGCCAGCAGAGGGGTAGCAGGCGCCGCAGATACGCAGTATTTT
TRBJ1-4	.	TRBV5-1	once	CASSPVPGEGEKLFF	TGCGCCAGCAGCCCCGTCCCGGGAGAAGGTGAAAAACTGTTTTTT
TRBJ1-5	TRBD1	TRBV28	.	CASIKRQGAFGNQPQHF	TGTGCCAGCATCAAAAGACAGGGGGCTTTCGGCAATCAGCCCCAGCATTTT
TRBJ1-1	.	TRBV7-2	.	CASSLVGPPEAFF	TGTGCCAGCAGCTTAGTCGGCCCCCCGGAAGCTTTCTTT
TRBJ1-1	.	TRBV10-2	.	CASSEHGGRGTEAFF	TGCGCCAGCAGTGAGCACGGGGGCCGAGGCACTGAAGCTTTCTTT
TRBJ1-4	TRBD1	TRBV18	.	CASSQGQVNEKLFF	TGTGCCAGCTCACAGGGACAGGTTAATGAAAAACTGTTTTTT
TRBJ2-7	.	TRBV2	.	CASSASYEQYF	TGTGCCAGCAGTGCCTCCTACGAGCAGTACTTC
TRBJ2-5	TRBD1	TRBV7-2	.	CASSLGGTGSRKTQYF	TGTGCCAGCAGCTTAGGAGGGACAGGGTCTCGGAAGACCCAGTACTTC
TRBJ1-1	.	TRBV6-1	once	CASSEAASGADEAFF	TGTGCCAGCAGTGAAGCCGCTTCAGGGGCCGATGAAGCTTTCTTT
TRBJ1-2	.	TRBV28	.	CASSDQGNYGYTF	TGTGCCAGCAGTGACCAGGGGAACTATGGCTACACCTTC
TRBJ2-5	TRBD2	TRBV4-1	.	CASSHHPSGRSVETQYF	TGCGCCAGCAGCCATCATCCGAGCGGGAGGTCCGTTGAGACCCAGTACTTC
TRBJ1-2	.	TRBV20-1	.	CSASQGDGYTF	TGCAGTGCTAGTCAGGGTGATGGCTACACCTTC
TRBJ2-1	TRBD2	TRBV19	.	CASSGRTSSDEQFF	TGTGCCAGTAGTGGTCGGACTAGCTCAGATGAGCAGTTCTTC
TRBJ1-2	.	TRBV2	once	CASAPGRRGGYTF	TGTGCCAGCGCCCCGGGACGCAGAGGCGGCTACACCTTC
TRBJ1-5	TRBD1	TRBV3-1/TRBV3-2	.	CASSQGDRVDQPQHF	TGTGCCAGCAGCCAAGGCGACAGGGTTGATCAGCCCCAGCATTTT
TRBJ1-1	.	TRBV28	.	CASSPGGGVSTEAFF	TGTGCCAGCAGTCCTGGGGGAGGGGTGAGCACTGAAGCTTTCTTT
TRBJ2-2	.	TRBV27	.	CASRFWAAPQNTGELFF	TGTGCCAGCAGGTTCTGGGCGGCTCCCCAGAACACCGGGGAGCTGTTTTTT
TRBJ2-1	TRBD2	TRBV12-3/TRBV12-4	.	CASRRGMTVRQFF	TGTGCCAGCAGGCGGGGGATGACAGTGCGGCAGTTCTTC
TRBJ1-4	.	TRBV6-1	.	CASSELRADEKLFF	TGTGCCAGCAGTGAGCTCAGGGCGGATGAAAAACTGTTTTTT
TRBJ2-1	TRBD2	TRBV5-1	few	CASAVEASGNNEQFF	TGCGCCAGTGCGGTTGAGGCTAGCGGTAACAATGAGCAGTTCTTC
TRBJ2-3	TRBD2	TRBV2	.	CASRASGGDTDTQYF	TGTGCCAGCAGAGCTAGCGGGGGAGACACAGATACGCAGTATTTT
TRBJ2-1	TRBD2	TRBV13	.	CASSHHPSSGRGYNEQFF	TGTGCCAGCAGCCACCACCCTAGCAGCGGGAGAGGCTACAATGAGCAGTTCTTC
TRBJ2-5	.	TRBV9	once	CASSDRAGVARETQYF	TGTGCCAGCAGCGACAGGGCGGGAGTGGCCCGGGAGACCCAGTACTTC
TRBJ2-2	.	TRBV15	few	CATSLYTGELFF	TGTGCCACCAGCCTGTACACCGGGGAGCTGTTTTTT
TRBJ2-7	.	TRBV28	.	CASSLGADPLVGEQYF	TGTGCCAGCAGTTTAGGGGCGGACCCCTTAGTAGGCGAGCAGTACTTC
TRBJ1-2	.	TRBV24-1	.	CATFPGLLNGYTF	TGTGCCACCTTTCCGGGACTCTTAAACGGCTACACCTTC
TRBJ1-1	.	TRBV7-9	.	CASSSTGNTEAFF	TGTGCCAGCAGCTCAACAGGAAACACTGAAGCTTTCTTT
TRBJ2-7	.	TRBV5-1	.	CASRPTPTEFYEQYF	TGCGCCAGCCGACCCACTCCGACAGAGTTCTACGAGCAGTACTTC
TRBJ2-6	TRBD1	TRBV5-5	.	CASSLTGSGTGANVLTF	TGTGCCAGCAGCCTGACAGGGTCCGGGACTGGGGCCAACGTCCTGACTTTC
TRBJ1-4	.	TRBV7-9	.	CASSRPVRGNEKLFF	TGTGCCAGCAGCCGACCGGTCAGGGGAAATGAAAAACTGTTTTTT
TRBJ2-7	TRBD2	TRBV5-5	.	CASSLSGLAGAEQYF	TGTGCCAGCAGCTTGTCCGGTCTAGCGGGCGCCGAGCAGTACTTC
TRBJ1-1	TRBD1	TRBV5-1	.	CASSHQTGLYTEAFF	TGCGCCAGCAGCCACCAGACAGGGTTGTACACTGAAGCTTTCTTT
TRBJ2-2	.	TRBV10-1	.	CASSLIPGQNTGELFF	TGCGCCAGCAGTTTAATTCCGGGACAAAACACCGGGGAGCTGTTTTTT
TRBJ1-6	.	TRBV3-1/TRBV3-2	.	CASSQFPKGSYNSPLHF	TGTGCCAGCAGCCAATTCCCAAAAGGGTCCTATAATTCACCCCTCCACTTT
TRBJ2-7	TRBD2	TRBV5-1	.	CASSLVLAGDEQYF	TGCGCCAGCAGCTTAGTACTAGCGGGGGACGAGCAGTACTTC
TRBJ1-5	.	TRBV5-4	.	CASSLDTGIDQPQHF	TGTGCCAGCAGCTTGGACACCGGAATCGATCAGCCCCAGCATTTT
TRBJ1-2	.	TRBV19	.	CASSEGNRDGYTF	TGTGCCAGTAGTGAGGGGAACAGGGATGGCTACACCTTC
TRBJ2-1	TRBD2	TRBV6-5	.	CASNSGRGYNEQFF	TGTGCCAGCAATAGCGGGAGGGGGTACAATGAGCAGTTCTTC